What follows are 30 T cell receptor beta chains derived from one specimen sequenced in a study of CXCR3-negative and CXCR3-positive naive CD8 T cells. Findings and caveats of the study: Naive cells with CXCR3 showed TRB CDR3s that were more hydrophobic than those in CXCR3-negative naive cells.

Through 5' RACE with UMI labels, the TRB cDNA libraries were prepared. From its re-call of the 5' RACE reads, TCRdb lists each CDR3 protein once, without DNA. This table holds 5,700 or so distinct CDR3 sequences. The antigens these receptors bind are not known. Sequenced material: naive CXCR3+ CD8+ T cells from blood. Noted subset: CD45RO-CCR7+CD27+CD95- naive CD8+ T cells expressing CXCR3 (TNR3+). These receptors came from a human donor in good health. Some clones in this sample may be carry-over from other donors' samples.

The V call is TRBV9, the J call TRBJ1-2; TCRdb proposes TRBD1, but this gene call is untestable without DNA. The germline V gene has CDR1 SGDLS and CDR2 YYNGEE. The CDR3 is 15 residues long. CDR3 region: CASSVGGGPDYGYTF.

This clonotype is identified as large from frequency. This chain joins TRBV5-6 and TRBJ1-4. This CDR3 region has 13 residues. Germline CDR1 reads SGHDT; CDR2 reads YYEEEE. CDR3 loop: CASSLAPNEKLFF.

Measured by frequency, this clonotype is medium-sized. The rearrangement links TRBV29-1 to TRBJ2-3. Germline V gene lookup returns CDR1 SQVTM and CDR2 ANQGSEA. CDR3 length: 15 residues. The CDR3 loop is CSVEGTVESTDTQYF.

The chain has TRBV29-1 and TRBJ1-2; TCRdb returns TRBD1, unconfirmable since there is no DNA. The length of the CDR3 is 14 residues. Germline V gene data show CDR1 as SQVTM and CDR2 as ANQGSEA. CDR3 region: CSVGRDSPSSGYTF.

The chain uses TRBV4-1 and TRBJ1-1; TCRdb selects TRBD1, and the lack of DNA leaves this call unchecked. Germline V gene data show CDR1 as MGHRA and CDR2 as YSYEKL. The CDR3 is 16 amino acids. CDR3 loop: CASSPFGQGGNTEAFF.

By frequency, this clonotype is medium-sized (0.01 to 0.1%). V is TRBV19 and J is TRBJ1-1; TCRdb's D call of TRBD1 is untestable without DNA. This CDR3 comprises 15 residues. From germline, CDR1 is LNHDA and CDR2 SQIVND (reference sequence). The CDR3 loop reads CASSISGTVNTEAFF.

The chain joins TRBV20-1 to TRBJ1-2. Germline V lookup: CDR1 DFQATT, CDR2 SNEGSKA (reference sequence). The CDR3 length is 15 residues. CDR3: CSARDALKADYGYTF.

This clonotype registers large by frequency. This chain connects TRBV6-6 to TRBJ1-2; lacking DNA, the TRBD1 call made by TCRdb goes unchecked. Germline V gene sequence: CDR1 MNHNY, CDR2 SVGAGI (reference sequence). The CDR3 loop spans 16 amino acids. The CDR3 sequence is CASSSMGTGGEWRYTF.

In terms of frequency, this clonotype is medium-sized. The V gene is TRBV29-1, the J gene TRBJ2-7; the TCRdb call, TRBD1, lacks DNA for checking. The germline V gene has CDR1 SQVTM and CDR2 ANQGSEA. The CDR3 loop spans 13 amino acids. This chain's CDR3 is CSVGTGNSYEQYF.

By frequency, this clonotype registers medium-sized (0.01 to 0.1%). This chain connects TRBV29-1 to TRBJ2-3. CDR1 is SQVTM and CDR2 is ANQGSEA in the germline V gene. The CDR3 extends over 13 amino acids. This chain's CDR3 is CSVLAESTDTQYF.

This chain uses TRBV29-1 with TRBJ2-7; lacking DNA, the TRBD1 call made by TCRdb goes unchecked. The CDR3 length is 15 residues. CDR1 and CDR2 from the germline V gene are SQVTM and ANQGSEA. CDR3 amino acids: CSVETGDKKAYEQYF.

The chain couples TRBV19 to TRBJ2-2; TCRdb selects TRBD1, and the lack of DNA leaves this call unchecked. The CDR3 is 13 amino acids. Germline CDR1 is LNHDA and CDR2 is SQIVND (reference sequence). The CDR3 loop is CDSSIPGTGELFF.

This clonotype is identified as medium-sized from frequency. The chain uses TRBV5-4 and TRBJ2-2; with no DNA, the TCRdb D assignment of TRBD1 cannot be verified. Germline-derived CDR1 and CDR2 are SGHNT and YYREEE (reference sequence). The CDR3 runs to 15 residues. The CDR3 reads CASSLGTANTGELFF.

Its frequency marks this clonotype as medium-sized. This chain joins TRBV29-1 and TRBJ2-5; TCRdb designates TRBD1, a call that cannot be tested without DNA. CDR1 is SQVTM, CDR2 ANQGSEA, per germline. The CDR3 covers 12 residues. The CDR3: CSVLGQSETQYF. Supplemented by reference TRBV29-1 and TRBJ2-5, the full variable domain reads SAVISQKPSRDICQRGTSLTIQCQVDSQVTMMFWYRQQPGQSLTLIATANQGSEATYESGFVIDKFPISRPNLTFSTLTVSNMSPEDSSIYLCSVLGQSETQYFGPGTRLLVL.

Its frequency marks this clonotype as large. This sequence joins TRBV9 and TRBJ1-2. The CDR3 has 12 amino acids. Germline CDR1 SGDLS, CDR2 YYNGEE. This chain's CDR3 is CASSARAGGYTF.

The chain is built from TRBV4-1 and TRBJ1-4; the D call of TRBD1 rests on TCRdb alone, since no DNA is present to check it. The CDR3 extends over 18 amino acids. The germline V gene has CDR1 MGHRA and CDR2 YSYEKL. The CDR3 is CASSLRTALPSYGEKLLF.

Its frequency marks this clonotype as medium-sized. This chain connects TRBV29-1 to TRBJ2-1; with no DNA, the TCRdb D assignment of TRBD2 cannot be verified. The CDR3 consists of 14 residues. Germline V gene sequence: CDR1 SQVTM, CDR2 ANQGSEA. This CDR3 reads CSVEGLAGYNEQFF.

This clonotype shows up as medium-sized by frequency. This chain's CDR3 is CASSKAGRGQGSIQPQHF. The V and J genes are TRBV21-1 and TRBJ1-5; TCRdb names TRBD1, which stays unverified in the absence of DNA. TRBV21-1 is classified as a pseudogene. CDR3 length: 18 amino acids.

The V call is TRBV5-1, the J call TRBJ1-1. Germline CDR1 reads SGHRS; CDR2 reads YFSETQ. This CDR3 has 16 residues. The CDR3 here is CASSLDWAGSSTEAFF.

This rearrangement joins TRBV4-1 to TRBJ1-1; the TRBD1 assignment by TCRdb is unverifiable without DNA. The CDR3 sequence is 14 residues long. Germline values: CDR1 MGHRA, CDR2 YSYEKL. CDR3 sequence reads: CASSHMGQGSEAFF.

This clonotype is medium-sized by frequency. V gene TRBV7-6 combines with J gene TRBJ2-1; the D call from TCRdb, TRBD1, cannot be confirmed without DNA. CDR3 size: 16 residues. Germline V gene lookup returns CDR1 SGHVS and CDR2 FNYEAQ. The CDR3 here is CASSLDGGGGFIEQFF.

Its frequency marks this clonotype as medium-sized (0.01 to 0.1%). The rearrangement joins TRBV29-1 to TRBJ2-5; TCRdb reports TRBD2, a call that lacks DNA to check it against. The germline gives CDR1 SQVTM, CDR2 ANQGSEA. The CDR3 loop spans 16 amino acids. The CDR3 loop is CSVEVLDLRTQETQYF.

This sequence joins TRBV28 and TRBJ2-7; TCRdb names TRBD2, which stays unverified in the absence of DNA. CDR1 and CDR2 (germline): MDHEN, SYDVKM. CDR3 size: 18 residues. The CDR3 protein is CASSQSGLAGILSYEQYF. The full variable domain, with the rest looked up from reference TRBV28 and TRBJ2-7, is DVKVTQSSRYLVKRTGEKVFLECVQDMDHENMFWYRQDPGLGLRLIYFSYDVKMKEKGDIPEGYSVSREKKERFSLILESASTNQTSMYLCASSQSGLAGILSYEQYFGPGTRLTVT.

CDR3 sequence: CASSLRAGRNTQYF. The rearrangement uses TRBV3-1 and TRBJ2-3; TCRdb outputs TRBD2, but without DNA this stays unchecked. Germline V gene data show CDR1 as LGHDT and CDR2 as YNNKEL (reference sequence). This CDR3 has 14 residues.

This clonotype is classed as medium-sized by frequency. The rearrangement uses TRBV7-9 and TRBJ1-2; TCRdb outputs TRBD1, but without DNA this stays unchecked. The length of the CDR3 is 13 residues. CDR1 and CDR2 (germline): SEHNR, FQNEAQ (reference sequence). CDR3 amino acids: CASSSTGFLGNTF.

The V call is TRBV20-1, the J call TRBJ1-1; TCRdb lists TRBD1, though no DNA is available to test this call. Germline V CDR1 and CDR2: DFQATT, SNEGSKA (reference sequence). CDR3 size: 12 residues. CDR3 protein: CSAREGTDEAFF.

This clonotype is medium-sized by frequency. CDR3 loop: CSAGQGTEAFF. This chain uses TRBV29-1 with TRBJ1-1; TCRdb's D call of TRBD1 is untestable without DNA. Germline CDR1 is SQVTM and CDR2 is ANQGSEA. The CDR3 sequence is 11 residues long.

Frequency places this clonotype as medium-sized. The chain is built from TRBV5-6 and TRBJ2-7; TCRdb names TRBD2, which stays unverified in the absence of DNA. This CDR3 has 15 residues. Germline CDR1 is SGHDT and CDR2 is YYEEEE. Here the CDR3 reads CASSLELAPSYEQYF.

This clonotype is labeled medium-sized (0.01 to 0.1%) based on frequency. This sequence joins TRBV7-2 and TRBJ1-2; there is no DNA to check the TCRdb D call of TRBD1. The CDR3 has 14 amino acids. Germline CDR1 reads SGHTA; CDR2 reads FQGNSA. The CDR3 sequence: CASSHRDRGDGYTF.

The rearrangement joins TRBV19 to TRBJ2-7; TCRdb's assignment of TRBD2 cannot be checked, as there is no DNA. This CDR3 has 15 residues. Germline V gene sequence: CDR1 LNHDA, CDR2 SQIVND (reference sequence). Here the CDR3 reads CASSISGGSLLEQYF.